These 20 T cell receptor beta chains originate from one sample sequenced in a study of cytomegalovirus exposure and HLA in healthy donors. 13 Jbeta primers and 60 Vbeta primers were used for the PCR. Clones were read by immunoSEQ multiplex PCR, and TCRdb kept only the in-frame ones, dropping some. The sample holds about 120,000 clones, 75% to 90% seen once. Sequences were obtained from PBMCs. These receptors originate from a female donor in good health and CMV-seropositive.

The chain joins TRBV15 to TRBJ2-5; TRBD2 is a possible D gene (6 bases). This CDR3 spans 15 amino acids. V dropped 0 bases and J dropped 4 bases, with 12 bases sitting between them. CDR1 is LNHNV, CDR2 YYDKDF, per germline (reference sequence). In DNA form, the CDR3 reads TGTGCCACCAGCAGAGATCCCGCCGGGAGAGAGACCCAGTACTTC. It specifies CATSRDPAGRETQYF.

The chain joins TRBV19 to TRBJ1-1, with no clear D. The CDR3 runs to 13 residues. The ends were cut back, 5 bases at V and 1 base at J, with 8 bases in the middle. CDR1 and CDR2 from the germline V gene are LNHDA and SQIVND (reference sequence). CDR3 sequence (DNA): TGTGCCAGTAGTCCAGGTTGGAACACTGAAGCTTTCTTT. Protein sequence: CASSPGWNTEAFF.

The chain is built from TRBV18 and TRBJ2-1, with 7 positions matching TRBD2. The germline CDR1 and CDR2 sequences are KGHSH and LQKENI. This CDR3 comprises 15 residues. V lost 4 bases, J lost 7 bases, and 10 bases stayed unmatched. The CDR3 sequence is CASSQSGAPLNEQFF. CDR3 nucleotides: TGTGCCAGCTCACAGAGCGGGGCCCCCCTAAATGAGCAGTTCTTC.

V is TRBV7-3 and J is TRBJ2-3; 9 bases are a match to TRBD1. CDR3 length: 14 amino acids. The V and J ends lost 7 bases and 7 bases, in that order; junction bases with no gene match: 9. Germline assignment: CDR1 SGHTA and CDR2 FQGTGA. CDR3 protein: CASTPGQGRNTQYF. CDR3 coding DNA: TGTGCCAGCACCCCGGGACAGGGAAGGAATACGCAGTATTTT.

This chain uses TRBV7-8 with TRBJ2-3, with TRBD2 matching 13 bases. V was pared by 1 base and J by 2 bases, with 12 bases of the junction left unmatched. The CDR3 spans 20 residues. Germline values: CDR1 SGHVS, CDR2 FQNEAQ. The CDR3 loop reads CASSLEVTGGTSGDTDTQYF. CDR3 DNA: TGTGCCAGCAGCTTAGAGGTTACGGGGGGGACTAGCGGGGACACAGATACGCAGTATTTT.

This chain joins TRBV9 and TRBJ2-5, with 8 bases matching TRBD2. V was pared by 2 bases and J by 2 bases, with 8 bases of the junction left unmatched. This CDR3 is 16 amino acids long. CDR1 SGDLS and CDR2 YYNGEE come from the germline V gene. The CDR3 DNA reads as TGTGCCAGCAGCGTCGGGGTAGCGGGGCTACAAGAGACCCAGTACTTC. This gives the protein CASSVGVAGLQETQYF.

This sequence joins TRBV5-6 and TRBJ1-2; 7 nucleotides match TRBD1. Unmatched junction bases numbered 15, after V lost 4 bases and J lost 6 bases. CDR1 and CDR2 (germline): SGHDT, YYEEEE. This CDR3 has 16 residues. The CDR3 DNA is TGTGCCAGCAGCCGATTAGGAGGGACAGAGGGGAATGGCTACACCTTC. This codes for CASSRLGGTEGNGYTF.

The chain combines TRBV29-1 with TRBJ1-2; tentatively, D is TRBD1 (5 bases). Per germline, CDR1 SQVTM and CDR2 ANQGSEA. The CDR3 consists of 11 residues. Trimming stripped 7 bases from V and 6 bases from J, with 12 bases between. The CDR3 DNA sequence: TGCAGCGCCCCAGGGTTGGATGGCTACACCTTC. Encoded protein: CSAPGLDGYTF.

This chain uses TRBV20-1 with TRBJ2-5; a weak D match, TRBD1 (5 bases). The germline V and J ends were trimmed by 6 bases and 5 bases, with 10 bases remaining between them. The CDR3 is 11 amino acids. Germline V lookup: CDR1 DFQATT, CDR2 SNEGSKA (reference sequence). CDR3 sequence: CSALKGETQYF. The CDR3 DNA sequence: TGCAGTGCCCTGAAGGGGGAGACCCAGTACTTC.

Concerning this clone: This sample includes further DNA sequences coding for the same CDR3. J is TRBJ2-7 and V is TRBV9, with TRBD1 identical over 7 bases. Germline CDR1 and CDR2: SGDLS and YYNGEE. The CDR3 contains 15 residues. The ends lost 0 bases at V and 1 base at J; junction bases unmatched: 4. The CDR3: CASSVGGTESYEQYF. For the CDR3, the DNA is TGTGCCAGCAGCGTAGGGGGGACAGAGTCCTACGAGCAGTACTTC.

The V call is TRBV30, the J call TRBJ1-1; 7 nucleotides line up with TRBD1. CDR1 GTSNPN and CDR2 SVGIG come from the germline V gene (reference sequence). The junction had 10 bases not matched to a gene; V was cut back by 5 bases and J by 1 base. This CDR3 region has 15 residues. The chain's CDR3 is CAWADRLYRNTEAFF. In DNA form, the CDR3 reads TGTGCCTGGGCGGACAGGCTTTACAGGAACACTGAAGCTTTCTTT.

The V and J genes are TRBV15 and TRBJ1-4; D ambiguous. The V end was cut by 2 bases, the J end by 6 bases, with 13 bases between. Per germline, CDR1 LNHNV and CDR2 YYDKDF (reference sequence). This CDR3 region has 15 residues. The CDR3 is CATSRTRAGDEKLFF. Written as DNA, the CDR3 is TGTGCCACCAGCAGAACGAGGGCAGGCGATGAAAAACTGTTTTTT.

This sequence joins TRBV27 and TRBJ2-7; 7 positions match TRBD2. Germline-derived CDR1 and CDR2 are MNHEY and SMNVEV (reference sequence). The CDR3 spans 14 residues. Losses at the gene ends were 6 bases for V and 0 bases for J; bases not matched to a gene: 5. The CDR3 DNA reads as TGTGCCAGCAGGGCTAGCGGCCGCTCCTACGAGCAGTACTTC. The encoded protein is CASRASGRSYEQYF.

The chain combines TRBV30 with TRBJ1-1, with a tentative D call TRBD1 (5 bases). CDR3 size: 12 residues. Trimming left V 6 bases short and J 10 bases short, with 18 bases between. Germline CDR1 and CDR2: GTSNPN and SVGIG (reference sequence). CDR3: CACATGARVAFF. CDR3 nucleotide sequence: TGTGCCTGCGCCACAGGAGCCCGAGTAGCTTTCTTT.

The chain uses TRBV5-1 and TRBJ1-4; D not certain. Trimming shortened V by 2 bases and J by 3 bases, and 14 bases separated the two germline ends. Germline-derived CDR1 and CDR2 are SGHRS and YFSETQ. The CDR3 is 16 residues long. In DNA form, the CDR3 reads TGCGCCAGCAGCTTCCCAACCAGGAAGTCTAATGAAAAACTGTTTTTT. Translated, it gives CASSFPTRKSNEKLFF.

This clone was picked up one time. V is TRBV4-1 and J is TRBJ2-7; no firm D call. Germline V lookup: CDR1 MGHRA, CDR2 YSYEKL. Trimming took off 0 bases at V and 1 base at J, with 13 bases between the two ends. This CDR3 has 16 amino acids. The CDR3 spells CASSQDEAIFSYEQYF. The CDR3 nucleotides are TGCGCCAGCAGCCAAGATGAGGCCATATTTTCCTACGAGCAGTACTTC.

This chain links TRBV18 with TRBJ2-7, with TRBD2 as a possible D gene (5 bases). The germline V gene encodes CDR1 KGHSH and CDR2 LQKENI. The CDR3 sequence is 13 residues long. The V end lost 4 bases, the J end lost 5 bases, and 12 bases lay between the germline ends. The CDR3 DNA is TGTGCCAGCTCACAGAACCGGGATGACGAGCAGTACTTC. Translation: CASSQNRDDEQYF.

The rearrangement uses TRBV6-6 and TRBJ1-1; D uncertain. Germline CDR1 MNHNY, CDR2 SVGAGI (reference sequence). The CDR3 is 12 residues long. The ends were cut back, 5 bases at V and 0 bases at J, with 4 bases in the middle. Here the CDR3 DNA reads TGTGCCAGCAGTACAATGAACACTGAAGCTTTCTTT. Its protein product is CASSTMNTEAFF.

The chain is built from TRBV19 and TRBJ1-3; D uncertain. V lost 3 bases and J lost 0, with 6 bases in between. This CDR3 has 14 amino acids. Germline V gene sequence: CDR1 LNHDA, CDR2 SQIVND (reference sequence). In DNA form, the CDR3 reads TGTGCCAGTAGTATCTCTATCTCTGGAAACACCATATATTTT. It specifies CASSISISGNTIYF.

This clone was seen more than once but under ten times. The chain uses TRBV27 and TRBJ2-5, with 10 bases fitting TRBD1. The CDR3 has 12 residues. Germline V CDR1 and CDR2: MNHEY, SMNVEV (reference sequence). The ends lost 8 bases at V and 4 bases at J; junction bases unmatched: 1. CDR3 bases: TGTGCCAGCCGGACAGGGGGAGAGACCCAGTACTTC. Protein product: CASRTGGETQYF.